The T cell receptor beta chain described here comes from a study of CD8 T cells in ankylosing spondylitis. Whole-study results and caveats: Prior literature has documented some motif variants in synovial fluid and blood from reactive arthritis. A TCR beta motif of about eight highly homologous variants seemed to mark ankylosing spondylitis blood. Relatively rare in peripheral blood, disease-linked clones were also CD8+. Clones tied to disease were said to be significantly enriched in matched ankylosing spondylitis synovial fluid.

This clonotype was detected only a few times. Its antigen remains unknown. The CDR3 length is 16 residues. From germline, CDR1 is MNHNS and CDR2 SASEGT. The V and J ends lost 8 bases and 4 bases, in that order; junction bases with no gene match: 9. With molecular barcodes, quantitative 5'-RACE was used to make the TCR beta libraries. TCRdb reanalysed the 5' RACE reads using MiXCR and keeps one entry per CDR3 protein. The sample consists of approximately 440,000 distinct CDR3 sequences, approximately 17% of them appearing once. This receptor was taken from a male donor with ankylosing spondylitis. Sequenced sample: blood, either unsorted or a sorted T cell fraction (not recorded which). The rearrangement uses TRBV6-1 and TRBJ2-1, with TRBD2 matching over 12 bases. CDR3 in DNA: TGTGCCAGCTGCCGGACTAGCGGGAATAGTTACAATGAGCAGTTCTTC. Translated: CASCRTSGNSYNEQFF.